This TCR beta chain emerged from a study of blood T cell repertoires in COVID-19. Study overall: Both acute and convalescent COVID-19 samples were obtained from the United States, Italy and Spain.

Original handling: Reference gene primer amplification gave nucleated cell count estimates. The assay was immunoSEQ multiplex PCR, and TCRdb's table has in-frame clones only and misses some. The DNA was the basis for D and trimming; V, J and clone size are from that table. This sample has roughly 120,000 clones, with roughly four fifths found just once. Looked up from germline, CDR1 is MDHEN and CDR2 is SYDVKM. There are 15 residues in the CDR3. V was trimmed by 5 bases and J by 3 bases, leaving 14 bases between them. Points on this clone: This specimen includes other DNA sequences encoding the same CDR3.

The sequence came from a human donor in a cohort sampled during active COVID-19. The V gene is TRBV28, the J gene TRBJ1-5; no clear D gene. The source material was peripheral blood. The CDR3 protein is CASSPGSGYNQPQHF. The CDR3 DNA reads TGTGCCAGCAGTCCGGGCAGCGGCTACAATCAGCCCCAGCATTTT.